This T cell receptor (beta chain) was captured in a study of shared clonotypes between healthy human individuals. This clone has only one observation. What it binds is not known. Overall study findings and caveats: Non-shared clonotypes displayed generation probabilities falling below those of clonotypes present in all four donors. About 5% of naive CD4 clonotypes were shared across a handful of donors. Compared with memory subsets, naive subsets generally had larger estimated richness. Sampling was confined to blood; repertoires within tissues likely differ.

Generated by immunoSEQ multiplex PCR, the TCRdb table keeps only in-frame clones and is missing some. Of over 95,000 clones in the sample, around 68% are singletons; the top ten hold over 20%. J lost 7 bases, V lost 2 bases, and 3 bases had no gene match. CDR3 length equals 14 residues. CDR1 PRHDT and CDR2 FYEKMQ come from the germline V gene (reference sequence). V is TRBV13 and J is TRBJ2-1; the match to TRBD1 covers 9 bases. This TCR was recovered from a woman under 40 in good health. The specimen was memory CD8+ T cells sorted from blood. Stated subset: CD45RO+ cells pooled with CCR7-negative TemRA cells. The CDR3 here is CASSLTGGSNEQFF. CDR3 in DNA: TGTGCCAGCAGCTTAACAGGGGGCTCGAATGAGCAGTTCTTC.